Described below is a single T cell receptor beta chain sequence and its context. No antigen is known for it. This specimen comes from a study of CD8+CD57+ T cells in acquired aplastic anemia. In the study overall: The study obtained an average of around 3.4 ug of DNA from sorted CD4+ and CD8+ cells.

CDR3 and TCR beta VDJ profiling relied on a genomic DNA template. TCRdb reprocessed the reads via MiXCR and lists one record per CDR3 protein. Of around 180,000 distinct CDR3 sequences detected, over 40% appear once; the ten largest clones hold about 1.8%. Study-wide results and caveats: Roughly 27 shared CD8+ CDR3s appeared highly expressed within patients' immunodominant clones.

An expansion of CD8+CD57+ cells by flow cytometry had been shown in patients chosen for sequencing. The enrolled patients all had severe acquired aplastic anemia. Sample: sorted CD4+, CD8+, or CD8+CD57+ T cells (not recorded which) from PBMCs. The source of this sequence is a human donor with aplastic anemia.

As DNA, the CDR3 is TGTGCCAGTAGGGGACAGGGGGCTGAAGCTTTCTTT. This sequence encodes CASRGQGAEAFF. The chain employs TRBV19 and TRBJ1-1, with 11 positions matching TRBD1. CDR3 length: 12 amino acids. Trimming took 6 bases from V and 6 from J; bases not matched to a gene: 0. The germline CDR1 and CDR2 sequences are LNHDA and SQIVND (reference sequence).